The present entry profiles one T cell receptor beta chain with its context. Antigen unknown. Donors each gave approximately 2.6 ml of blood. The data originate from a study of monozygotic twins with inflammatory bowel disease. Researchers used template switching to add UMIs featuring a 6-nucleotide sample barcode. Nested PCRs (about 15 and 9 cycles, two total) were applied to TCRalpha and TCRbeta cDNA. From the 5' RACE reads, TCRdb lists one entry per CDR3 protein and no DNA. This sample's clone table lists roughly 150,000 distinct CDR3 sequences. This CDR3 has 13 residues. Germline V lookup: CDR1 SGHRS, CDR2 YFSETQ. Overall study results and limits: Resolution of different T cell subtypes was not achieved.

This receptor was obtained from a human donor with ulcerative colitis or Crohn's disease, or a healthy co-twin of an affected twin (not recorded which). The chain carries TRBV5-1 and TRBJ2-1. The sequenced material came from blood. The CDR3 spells CASRYDGNGEQFF.